Below are 8 T cell receptor beta chains sequenced from a single sample in a study of T-cell reconstitution after alpha-beta-depleted transplantation in children. Unique molecular identifiers were incorporated into the prepared TCRbeta library. TCRdb redid the calling of the PCR reads with MiXCR, one entry per CDR3 protein. This sample has approximately 99,000 distinct CDR3 sequences; about 6.5% occur once, and the top ten carry approximately 23%. The sample here was PBMCs, mostly from graft donor cells, taken 360 days after TCRalphabeta/CD19-depleted stem cell transplant. These receptors came from a male patient aged 2-15 years who had a stem cell transplant for acute lymphoblastic leukemia, so the T cells may come from the graft donor.

This clonotype was counted ten times or more. The CDR3 spells CASSLDGRDEETQYF. In nucleotides, the CDR3 is TGCGCCAGCAGCTTGGATGGCCGGGATGAAGAGACCCAGTACTTC. The chain recombines TRBV5-1 with TRBJ2-5; weak D call: TRBD2 (5 bases). The CDR3 sequence is 15 residues long. V lost 0 bases and J lost 3, with 12 bases in between. The germline CDR1 and CDR2 sequences are SGHRS and YFSETQ.

This clonotype was seen at least ten times. The rearrangement joins TRBV24-1 to TRBJ2-7; tentative D call: TRBD1 (6 bases). CDR1 and CDR2 from the germline V gene are KGHDR and SFDVKD. The CDR3 length is 12 residues. V was shortened by 7 bases and J by 3 bases, with 9 bases between the two germline ends. CDR3: CATSEGDYEQYF. Here the CDR3 DNA reads TGTGCCACCAGCGAGGGGGACTACGAGCAGTACTTC.

The sample holds many counts of this clonotype. The rearrangement joins TRBV7-3 to TRBJ1-1; D not certain. The V end lost 5 bases, the J end lost 4 bases, and 14 bases lay between the germline ends. The germline V gene encodes CDR1 SGHTA and CDR2 FQGTGA. This CDR3 comprises 14 residues. This CDR3 reads CASSRDISGTEAFF. The CDR3 coding sequence is TGTGCCAGCAGCCGAGACATATCTGGCACTGAAGCTTTCTTT.

DNA for the CDR3: TGCAGTGCTAGTTACGGACGTATGAACACTGAAGCTTTCTTT. Encoded protein: CSASYGRMNTEAFF. The V and J genes are TRBV20-1 and TRBJ1-1; D call uncertain. Deletions cut 3 bases from V and 0 bases from J, with 11 bases between. Germline V gene data show CDR1 as DFQATT and CDR2 as SNEGSKA (reference sequence). The CDR3 is 14 residues long.

This clonotype came up many times. V gene TRBV28 combines with J gene TRBJ2-1, with 10 nucleotides matching TRBD2. Unmatched junction bases numbered 14, after V lost 6 bases and J lost 9 bases. CDR1 and CDR2 from the germline V gene are MDHEN and SYDVKM. This CDR3 is 16 amino acids long. CDR3 in DNA: TGTGCCAGCAGCCTTCTCGGACTAGCGGTTGAGGCTGAGCAGTTCTTC. Amino acid sequence: CASSLLGLAVEAEQFF.

This clonotype was seen ten or more times. The V gene is TRBV10-3, the J gene TRBJ2-1; D possibly uses TRBD1 or TRBD2 (5 bases each). Germline CDR1 reads ENHRY; CDR2 reads SYGVKD. CDR3 length equals 13 residues. Between the trimmed V and J ends, which lost 8 bases and 9 bases, there was a span of 17 bases. The CDR3 loop is CAIARDGFLEQFF. The CDR3 nucleotides are TGTGCCATCGCCCGGGACGGTTTTCTTGAGCAGTTCTTC.

This clonotype was detected a few times. This chain joins TRBV6-5 and TRBJ2-5; D is undetermined. Germline loops: CDR1 MNHEY, CDR2 SVGAGI. V lost 0 bases to trimming and J lost 1 base, with 12 bases between them. CDR3 length: 16 residues. DNA of the CDR3: TGTGCCAGCAGTTACTCGAAGAAGGGCCTCCAAGAGACCCAGTACTTC. Encoded protein: CASSYSKKGLQETQYF.

V is TRBV7-8 and J is TRBJ2-6; 8 bases match TRBD2. This CDR3 has 18 residues. V dropped 5 bases and J dropped 6; count of bases not matched to a gene: 15. Germline-derived CDR1 and CDR2 are SGHVS and FQNEAQ. The CDR3 DNA follows: TGTGCCAGCAGCCAGGCCAGCGGGGGTCGCGCTAAGGCCAACGTCCTGACTTTC. Translated: CASSQASGGRAKANVLTF.